Listed below are T cell receptor beta chains from one sample, sequenced in a study of vaccination and CD4 T cells after COVID-19. These receptors are not linked to any known antigen. TCRdb called the PCR reads again in MiXCR, with one record for every CDR3 protein. The profile shows 9,900 or so distinct CDR3 sequences, about two thirds of them singletons. The sequencing sample was made of CD4+ T cells from blood, cultured in vitro. These receptors all stem from a human donor who had recovered from COVID-19. Each CDR3 is given with its conserved first and last residue.

v_gene	j_gene	CDR3aa
TRBV7-8	TRBJ2-6	CASSFGGRSLGGANVLTF
TRBV15	TRBJ2-5	CATSQHGGVQTQYF
TRBV12-3/TRBV12-4	TRBJ2-7	CASSNGQGGPYEQYF
TRBV7-2	TRBJ2-1	CASRRGQAFNEQFF
TRBV24-1	TRBJ2-5	CATSDFRPYSGTGRGETQYF
TRBV4-3	TRBJ2-5	CASSLRQGAGETQYF
TRBV28	TRBJ1-2	CASSLRGAPYGYTF
TRBV6-1	TRBJ2-1	CASSGYSYNEQFF
TRBV18	TRBJ1-5	CASSPLQNQPQHF
TRBV27	TRBJ1-5	CASSFLRGLKQPQHF
TRBV27	TRBJ1-5	CASSATGNQPQHF
TRBV6-1	TRBJ2-3	CASSNTGAVTDTQYF
TRBV7-3	TRBJ2-5	CASSKGPGGETQYF
TRBV7-2	TRBJ1-1	CASSSGTGVHTEAFF
TRBV27	TRBJ1-2	CASSARTGWDYGYTF
TRBV27	TRBJ1-2	CASSFLPTGNYGYTF
TRBV20-1	TRBJ1-5	CSARGGVGPQHF
TRBV20-1	TRBJ2-1	CSASGTLAYNEQFF
TRBV6-2/TRBV6-3	TRBJ1-6	CASRPGTENSPLHF
TRBV27	TRBJ1-5	CASSLSPPALINQPQHF
TRBV10-3	TRBJ2-1	CAIGTSGVYNEQFF
TRBV20-1	TRBJ1-2	CSASGGGGYTF
TRBV6-5	TRBJ1-2	CASSYGTYGYTF
TRBV7-6	TRBJ1-2	CASSLSAAGRGYTF
TRBV20-1	TRBJ2-1	CSATTSGRVSPNEQFF
TRBV6-5	TRBJ1-1	CASSYTGTGSEAFF
TRBV20-1	TRBJ1-2	CSASLGGSVGGYTF
TRBV7-2	TRBJ1-2	CASRVGGSFYGYTF
TRBV19	TRBJ1-5	CASTGPPNQPQHF
TRBV6-2/TRBV6-3	TRBJ1-2	CASSQAVYGYTF
TRBV7-9	TRBJ1-1	CASKGGLNGGRNTEAFF
TRBV19	TRBJ1-5	CASREYSNQPQHF
TRBV20-1	TRBJ2-3	CGAITRHGTDTQYF
TRBV6-1	TRBJ1-4	CASSPDRVLGKLFF
TRBV20-1	TRBJ1-6	CSPDPRRQKNSPLHF
TRBV11-2	TRBJ1-1	CASSFHKAGTEAFF
TRBV5-6	TRBJ2-5	CASSPTTGGGETQYF
TRBV2	TRBJ2-3	CASSESGDTQYF
TRBV30	TRBJ1-6	CAWEGAYNSPLHF
TRBV6-1	TRBJ2-7	CASSPDEQYF
TRBV7-3	TRBJ1-1	CASSLNLLPRAGTEAFF
TRBV7-2	TRBJ1-2	CASSSSTTQVGGYTF
TRBV19	TRBJ1-5	CASSIQRGNQPQHF
TRBV5-1	TRBJ2-3	CASSLAGDTQYF
TRBV19	TRBJ1-2	CASSLPRGNYGYTF
TRBV28	TRBJ1-5	CASRKAGNNQPQHF
TRBV27	TRBJ2-7	CASSSRKQGYRSYEQYF
TRBV12-3/TRBV12-4	TRBJ1-6	CASSQERVSYNSPLHF
TRBV24-1	TRBJ2-7	CATSGGGGRPPYEQYF
TRBV20-1	TRBJ2-6	CSASMLSGANVLTF
TRBV24-1	TRBJ2-6	CATSDPTLTSGANVLTF
TRBV28	TRBJ1-6	CASSPETGANSPLHF
TRBV2	TRBJ1-1	CASKPVRTVNTEAFF